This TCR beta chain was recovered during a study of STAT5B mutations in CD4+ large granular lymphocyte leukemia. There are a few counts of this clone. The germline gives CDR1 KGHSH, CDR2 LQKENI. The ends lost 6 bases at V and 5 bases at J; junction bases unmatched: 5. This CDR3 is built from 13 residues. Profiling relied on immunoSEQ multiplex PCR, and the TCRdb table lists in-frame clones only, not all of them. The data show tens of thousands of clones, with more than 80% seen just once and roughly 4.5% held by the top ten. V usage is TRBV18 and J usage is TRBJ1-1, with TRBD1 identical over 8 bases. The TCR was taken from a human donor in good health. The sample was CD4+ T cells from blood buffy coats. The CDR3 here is CASSTDRGTEAFF. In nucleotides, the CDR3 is TGTGCCAGCTCTACAGACAGGGGAACTGAAGCTTTCTTT.